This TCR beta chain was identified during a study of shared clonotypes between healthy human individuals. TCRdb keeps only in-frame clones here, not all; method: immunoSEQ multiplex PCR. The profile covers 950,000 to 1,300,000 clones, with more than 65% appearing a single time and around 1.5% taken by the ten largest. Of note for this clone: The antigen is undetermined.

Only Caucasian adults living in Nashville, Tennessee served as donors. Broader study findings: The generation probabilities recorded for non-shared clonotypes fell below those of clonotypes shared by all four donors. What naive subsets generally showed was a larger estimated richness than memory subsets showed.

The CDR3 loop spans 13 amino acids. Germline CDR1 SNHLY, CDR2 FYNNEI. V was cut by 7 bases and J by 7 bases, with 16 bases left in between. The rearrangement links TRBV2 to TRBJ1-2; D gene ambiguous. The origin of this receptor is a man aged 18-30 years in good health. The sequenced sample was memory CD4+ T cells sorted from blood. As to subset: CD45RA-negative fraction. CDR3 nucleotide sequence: TGTGCCAGCATCACCCGACTCTCACGTGGCTACACCTTC. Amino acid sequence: CASITRLSRGYTF.